This T cell receptor beta chain was profiled in a study of blood T cell repertoires in COVID-19. CDR1 and CDR2 from the germline V gene are SGHRS and YFSETQ. V was clipped by 0 bases and J by 1 base, with 5 bases between them. This CDR3 has 15 residues. Repertoires were generated with immunoSEQ multiplex PCR, while TCRdb's copy carries only in-frame clones and drops some. The sample consists of 200,000 to 300,000 clones, 81% of them appearing once. Comments on this clone: Other DNA sequences in the same sample also yield this CDR3.

Material for sequencing was peripheral blood. The sequence derives from an elderly woman with acute or convalescent COVID-19. V usage is TRBV5-1 and J usage is TRBJ2-6; possible D gene TRBD2, 5 bases. This CDR3 reads CASSLAGSGANVLTF. CDR3 DNA: TGCGCCAGCAGCTTGGCGGGGTCTGGGGCCAACGTCCTGACTTTC.